Sequencing of this T cell receptor beta chain was carried out in a study of patients and donors after allogeneic stem cell transplantation. This CDR3 has 14 residues. Germline-derived CDR1 and CDR2 are SQVTM and ANQGSEA. V dropped 4 bases and J dropped 6 bases, with 19 bases sitting between them. One entry per CDR3 protein results from TCRdb running MiXCR on the RT-PCR reads. The sample contains about 110,000 distinct CDR3 sequences, 35% of which appear only once. V and J are TRBV29-1 and TRBJ2-7; maybe TRBD1 (5 bases). This clonotype was obtained from a human donor who was either an allogeneic HSCT recipient or a stem cell or donor lymphocyte infusion donor (not recorded which). It is not recorded whose cells these are; they may come from a transplant donor. The sequencing sample was made of blood, either unsorted or a sorted T cell fraction (not recorded which). This CDR3 is CSVGGLGQKPEQYF. The CDR3 nucleotides are TGCAGCGTTGGTGGATTGGGGCAGAAACCCGAGCAGTACTTC.